The sequence of this T cell receptor (beta chain) was determined in a study of beta chain features in type 1 diabetes. Sequencing targeted expressed TCRB transcripts, as all isolated RNA had been reverse transcribed. Method: immunoSEQ multiplex PCR; TCRdb's copy keeps in-frame clones and lacks some. The sample has 250,000 to 300,000 clones, around 7.3% seen once; the top ten hold roughly 1%. This CDR3 has 12 amino acids. The germline V and J ends were trimmed by 6 bases and 6 bases, with 10 bases remaining between them. Germline V lookup: CDR1 MDHEN, CDR2 SYDVKM. Sorting produced populations that all topped 95% purity.

Material for sequencing was central memory CD4+ T cells from blood. The rearrangement joins TRBV28 to TRBJ2-3, with D possibly matching TRBD2 (7 bases). The TCR sequence derives from a woman aged 18-29 years in good health. Here the CDR3 DNA reads TGTGCCAGCAGCGGGGGGCCGGATACGCAGTATTTT. Its translation is CASSGGPDTQYF.